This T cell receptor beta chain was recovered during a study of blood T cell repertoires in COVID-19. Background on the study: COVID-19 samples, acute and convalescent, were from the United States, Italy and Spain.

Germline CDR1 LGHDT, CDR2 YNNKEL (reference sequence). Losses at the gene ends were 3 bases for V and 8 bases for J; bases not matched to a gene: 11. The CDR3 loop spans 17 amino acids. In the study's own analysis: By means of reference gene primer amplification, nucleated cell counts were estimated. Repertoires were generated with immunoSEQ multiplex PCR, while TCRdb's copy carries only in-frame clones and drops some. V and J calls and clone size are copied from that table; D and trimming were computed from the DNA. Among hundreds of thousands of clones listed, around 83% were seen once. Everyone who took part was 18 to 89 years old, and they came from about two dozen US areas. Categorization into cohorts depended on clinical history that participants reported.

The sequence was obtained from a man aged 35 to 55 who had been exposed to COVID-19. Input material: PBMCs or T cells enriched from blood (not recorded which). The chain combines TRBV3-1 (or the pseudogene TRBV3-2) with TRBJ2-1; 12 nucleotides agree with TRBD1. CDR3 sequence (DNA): TGTGCCAGCAGCCAGGAGCCCGGGACAGGGGGCTTCTATGAGCAGTTCTTC. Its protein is CASSQEPGTGGFYEQFF.